This T cell receptor (beta chain) was found in a study of CD4+ T cells in melanoma. Profiled with immunoSEQ multiplex PCR; TCRdb holds only in-frame clones, not every one. The sample holds some 110,000 clones, over 80% seen once. Germline V gene data show CDR1 as SGHRS and CDR2 as YFSETQ. The CDR3 totals 13 residues. V lost 0 bases and J 6 bases, leaving 7 bases between the germline ends. The chain carries TRBV5-1 and TRBJ2-4; D is possibly TRBD1 (6 bases). Material for sequencing was peripheral blood. The clonotype was recovered from a human donor with melanoma. The CDR3 region has the DNA TGCGCCAGCAGCTTGGACAGGGCAAACATTCAGTACTTC. Residues: CASSLDRANIQYF.